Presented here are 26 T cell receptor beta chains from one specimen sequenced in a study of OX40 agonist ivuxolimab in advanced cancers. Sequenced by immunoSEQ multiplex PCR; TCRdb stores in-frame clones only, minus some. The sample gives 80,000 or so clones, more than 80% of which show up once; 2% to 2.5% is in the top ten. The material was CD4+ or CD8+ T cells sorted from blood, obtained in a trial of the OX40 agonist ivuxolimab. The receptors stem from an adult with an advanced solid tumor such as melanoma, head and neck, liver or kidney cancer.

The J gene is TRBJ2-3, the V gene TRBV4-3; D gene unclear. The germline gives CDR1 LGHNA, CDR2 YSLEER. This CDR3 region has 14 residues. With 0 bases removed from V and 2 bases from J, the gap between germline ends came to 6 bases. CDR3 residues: CASSQDRNTDTQYF. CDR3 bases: TGCGCCAGCAGCCAAGATCGGAACACAGATACGCAGTATTTT.

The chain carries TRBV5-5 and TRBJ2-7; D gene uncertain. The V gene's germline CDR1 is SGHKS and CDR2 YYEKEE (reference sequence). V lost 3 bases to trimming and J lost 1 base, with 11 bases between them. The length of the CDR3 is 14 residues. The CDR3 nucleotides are TGTGCCAGCAGCTCTCTGGACGGATCCTACGAGCAGTACTTC. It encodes CASSSLDGSYEQYF.

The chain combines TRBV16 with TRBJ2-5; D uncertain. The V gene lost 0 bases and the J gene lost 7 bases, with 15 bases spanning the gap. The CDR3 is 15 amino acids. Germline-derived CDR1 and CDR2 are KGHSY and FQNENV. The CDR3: CASSQSRAPLGTQYF. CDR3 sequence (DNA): TGTGCCAGCAGCCAATCCCGAGCCCCCCTTGGGACCCAGTACTTC.

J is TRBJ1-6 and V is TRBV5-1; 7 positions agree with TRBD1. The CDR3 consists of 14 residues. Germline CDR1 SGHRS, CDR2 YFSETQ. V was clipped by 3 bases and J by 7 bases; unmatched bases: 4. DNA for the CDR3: TGCGCCAGCAGCTACGGACAGGAGAATTCACCCCTCCACTTT. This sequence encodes CASSYGQENSPLHF.

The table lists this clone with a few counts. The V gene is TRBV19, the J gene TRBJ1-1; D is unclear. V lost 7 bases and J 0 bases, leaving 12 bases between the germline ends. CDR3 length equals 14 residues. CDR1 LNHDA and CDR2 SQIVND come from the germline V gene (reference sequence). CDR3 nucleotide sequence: TGTGCCAGTACCGGCTACACCCTGAACACTGAAGCTTTCTTT. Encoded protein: CASTGYTLNTEAFF.

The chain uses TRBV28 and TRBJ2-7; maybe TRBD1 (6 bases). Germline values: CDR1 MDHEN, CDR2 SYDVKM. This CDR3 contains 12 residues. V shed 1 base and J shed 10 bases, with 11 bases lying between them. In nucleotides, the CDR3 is TGTGCCAGCAGTTTATCTCGGGACACCCAGTACTTC. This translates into CASSLSRDTQYF.

CDR3: CASSRTGDAYEQYF. The CDR3 DNA follows: TGCGCCAGCAGCCGGACAGGGGACGCCTACGAGCAGTACTTC. The chain is built from TRBV5-1 and TRBJ2-7, with 9 bases lining up with TRBD1. Unmatched junction bases numbered 4, after V lost 4 bases and J lost 2 bases. The V gene's germline CDR1 is SGHRS and CDR2 YFSETQ. CDR3 length equals 14 residues.

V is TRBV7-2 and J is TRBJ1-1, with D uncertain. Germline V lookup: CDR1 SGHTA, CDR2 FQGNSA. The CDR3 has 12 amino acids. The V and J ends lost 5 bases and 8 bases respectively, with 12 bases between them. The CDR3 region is CASSPDGNEAFF. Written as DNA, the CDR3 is TGTGCCAGCAGCCCGGACGGTAACGAAGCTTTCTTT.

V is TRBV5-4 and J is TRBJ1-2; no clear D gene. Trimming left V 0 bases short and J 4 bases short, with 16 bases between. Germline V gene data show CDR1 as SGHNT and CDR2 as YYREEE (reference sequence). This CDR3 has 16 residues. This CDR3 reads CASSLGGNGFVYGYTF. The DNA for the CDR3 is TGTGCCAGCAGCTTGGGAGGGAATGGGTTCGTCTATGGCTACACCTTC.

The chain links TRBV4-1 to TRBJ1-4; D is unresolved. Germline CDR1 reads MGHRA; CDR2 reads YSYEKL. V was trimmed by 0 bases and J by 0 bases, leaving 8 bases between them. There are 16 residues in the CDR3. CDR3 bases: TGCGCCAGCAGCCAAGAGGCACCGTCAACTAATGAAAAACTGTTTTTT. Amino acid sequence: CASSQEAPSTNEKLFF.

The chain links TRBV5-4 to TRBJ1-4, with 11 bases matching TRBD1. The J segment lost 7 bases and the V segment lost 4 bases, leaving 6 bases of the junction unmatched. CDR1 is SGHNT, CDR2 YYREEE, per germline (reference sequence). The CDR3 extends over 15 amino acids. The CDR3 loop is CASSMTGTGGEKLFF. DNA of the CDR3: TGTGCCAGCAGCATGACCGGGACAGGGGGTGAAAAACTGTTTTTT.

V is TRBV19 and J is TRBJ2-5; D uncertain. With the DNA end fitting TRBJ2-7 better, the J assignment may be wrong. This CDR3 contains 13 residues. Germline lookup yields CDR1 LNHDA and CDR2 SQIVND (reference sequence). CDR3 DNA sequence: TGTGCCAGTAGTATATGGCCGCTGCACGAGCAGTACTTC. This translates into CASSIWPLHEQYF.

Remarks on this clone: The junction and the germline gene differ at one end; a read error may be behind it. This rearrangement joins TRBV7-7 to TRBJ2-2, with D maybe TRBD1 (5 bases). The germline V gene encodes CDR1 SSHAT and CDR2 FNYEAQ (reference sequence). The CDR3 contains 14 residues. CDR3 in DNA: TGTGCTAGCAGCTTAAGTAAGGGGATCGGGGAGCTGTTTTTT. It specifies CASSLSKGIGELFF.

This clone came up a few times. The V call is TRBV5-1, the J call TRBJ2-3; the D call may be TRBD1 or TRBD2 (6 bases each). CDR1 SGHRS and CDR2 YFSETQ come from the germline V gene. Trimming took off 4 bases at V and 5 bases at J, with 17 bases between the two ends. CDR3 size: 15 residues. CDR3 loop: CASSLTRRGIDTQYF. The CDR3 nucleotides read TGCGCCAGCAGCCTGACTAGAAGGGGGATAGATACGCAGTATTTT.

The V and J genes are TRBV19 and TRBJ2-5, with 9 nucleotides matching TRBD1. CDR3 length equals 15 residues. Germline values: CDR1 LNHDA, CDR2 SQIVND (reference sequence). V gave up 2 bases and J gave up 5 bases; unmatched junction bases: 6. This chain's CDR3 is CASSILGQGLETQYF. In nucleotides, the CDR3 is TGTGCCAGTAGTATACTAGGACAGGGGCTGGAGACCCAGTACTTC.

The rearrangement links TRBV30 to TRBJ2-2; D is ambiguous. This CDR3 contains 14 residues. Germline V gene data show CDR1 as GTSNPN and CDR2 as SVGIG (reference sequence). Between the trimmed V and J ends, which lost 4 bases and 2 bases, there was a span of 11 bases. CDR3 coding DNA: TGTGCCTGGAATGTAGGCCGAAACACCGGGGAGCTGTTTTTT. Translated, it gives CAWNVGRNTGELFF.

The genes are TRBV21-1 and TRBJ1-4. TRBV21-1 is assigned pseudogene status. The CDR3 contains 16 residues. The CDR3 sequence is CASSPLGWAENEKLFF. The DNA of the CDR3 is TGTGCCAGCAGCCCTCTAGGTTGGGCAGAGAATGAAAAACTGTTTTTT.

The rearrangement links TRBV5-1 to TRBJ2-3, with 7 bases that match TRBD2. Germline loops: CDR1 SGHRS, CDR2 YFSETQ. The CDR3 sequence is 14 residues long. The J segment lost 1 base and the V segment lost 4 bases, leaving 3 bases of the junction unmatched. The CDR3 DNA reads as TGCGCCAGCAGCCCTGGGGGGGGCACAGATACGCAGTATTTT. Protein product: CASSPGGGTDTQYF.

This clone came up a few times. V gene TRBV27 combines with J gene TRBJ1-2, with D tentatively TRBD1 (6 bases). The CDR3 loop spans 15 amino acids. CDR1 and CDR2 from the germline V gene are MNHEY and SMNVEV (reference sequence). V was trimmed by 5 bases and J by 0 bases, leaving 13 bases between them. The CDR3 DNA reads TGTGCCAGCAGTAAACAAGGGGGACCTAACTATGGCTACACCTTC. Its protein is CASSKQGGPNYGYTF.

The CDR3 nucleotides read TGTGCCAGCAGCTTAGGAAGTTTCGGAGTCCAAGAGACCCAGTACTTC. Its protein is CASSLGSFGVQETQYF. The chain couples TRBV7-2 to TRBJ2-5; no firm D call. Germline values: CDR1 SGHTA, CDR2 FQGNSA. The CDR3 consists of 16 residues. Between the trimmed V and J ends, which lost 1 base and 1 base, there was a span of 13 bases.

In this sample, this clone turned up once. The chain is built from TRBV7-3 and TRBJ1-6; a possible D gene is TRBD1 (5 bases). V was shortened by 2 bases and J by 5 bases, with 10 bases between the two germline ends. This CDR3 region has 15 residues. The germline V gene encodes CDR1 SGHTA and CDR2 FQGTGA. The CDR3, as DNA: TGTGCCAGCAGCTTAGGCCTGGGGGATAATTCACCCCTCCACTTT. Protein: CASSLGLGDNSPLHF.

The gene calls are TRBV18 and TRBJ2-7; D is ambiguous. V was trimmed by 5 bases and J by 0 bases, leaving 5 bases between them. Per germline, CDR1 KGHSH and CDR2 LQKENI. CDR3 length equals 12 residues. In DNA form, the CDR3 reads TGTGCCAGCTCAGCCAGCTCCTACGAGCAGTACTTC. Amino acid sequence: CASSASSYEQYF.

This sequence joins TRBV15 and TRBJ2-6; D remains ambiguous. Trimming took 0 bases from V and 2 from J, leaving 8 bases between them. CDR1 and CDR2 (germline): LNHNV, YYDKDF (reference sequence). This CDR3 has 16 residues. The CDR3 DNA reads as TGTGCCACCAGCAGAGATTTAATACCTGGGGCCAACGTCCTGACTTTC. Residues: CATSRDLIPGANVLTF.

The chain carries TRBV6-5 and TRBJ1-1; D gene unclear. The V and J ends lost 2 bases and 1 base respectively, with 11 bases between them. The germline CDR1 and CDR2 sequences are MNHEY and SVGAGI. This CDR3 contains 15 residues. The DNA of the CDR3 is TGTGCCAGCAGTTACACCAGCCTATCGAACACTGAAGCTTTCTTT. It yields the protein CASSYTSLSNTEAFF.

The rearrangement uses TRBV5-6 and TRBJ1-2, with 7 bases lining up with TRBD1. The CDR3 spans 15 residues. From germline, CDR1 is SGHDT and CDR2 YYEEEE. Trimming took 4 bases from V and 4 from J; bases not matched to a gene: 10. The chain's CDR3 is CASSRTQGVLYGYTF. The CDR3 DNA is TGTGCCAGCAGCCGGACCCAGGGGGTCCTCTATGGCTACACCTTC.

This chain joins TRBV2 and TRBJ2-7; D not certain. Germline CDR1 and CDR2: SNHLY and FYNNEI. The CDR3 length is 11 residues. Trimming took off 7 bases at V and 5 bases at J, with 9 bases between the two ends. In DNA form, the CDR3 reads TGTGCCAGCACCTTATACGACGAGCAGTACTTC. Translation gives CASTLYDEQYF.